This entry concerns a single T cell receptor (beta chain). Its antigen remains unidentified. Germline V gives CDR1 DFQATT, CDR2 SNEGSKA (reference sequence). The ends were cut back, 3 bases at V and 4 bases at J, with 12 bases in the middle. This CDR3 is built from 14 residues. As the library was built, unique molecular identifiers were attached to individual cDNA molecules. In the original processing: Individual samples carried between roughly 23,224 and 750,000 TCRs, with 95,638 as the median. One entry per CDR3 protein results from TCRdb running MiXCR on the RACE reads. These V and J calls originate from TCRdb's pipeline instead of the authors' own analysis. The table lists tens of thousands of distinct CDR3 sequences, about 5.5% of them singletons. Time point of the sample: healthy volunteer bleed at 6 weeks. Unfractionated whole blood was the source from which total RNA was extracted. This sample is part of a study of human T cells and chemical hapten exposure. Looking at the study overall: Mainly, slight library volume differences in the pool made TCR yields vary.

Whole-study results and caveats: DPC sensitization did not alter TCRs above 1 in 1000 frequency.

V usage is TRBV20-1 and J usage is TRBJ2-2; D may be TRBD1 or TRBD2 (5 bases each). The source is a human donor in good health. Some clones in this sample may be carry-over from other donors' samples. Material: whole blood. In nucleotides, the CDR3 is TGCAGTGCTAGGGGGCTAGCTTTCACCGGGGAGCTGTTTTTT. Translation: CSARGLAFTGELFF.